This is a list of T cell receptor beta chains from one sample in a study of blood T cell repertoires in COVID-19. The protocol was immunoSEQ multiplex PCR, while the TCRdb copy is restricted to in-frame clones and leaves out a portion. Of about 330,000 clones in the sample, more than 85% were seen once. Sequencing was done on a sample of PBMCs or T cells enriched from blood (not recorded which). These receptors were obtained from a woman in her twenties or thirties who had recovered from COVID-19. The CDR3 runs from the conserved cysteine through the conserved F or W. D genes are given only for firm matches. Some rows mark clone size as missing; the rest say once, few, many or name a class of expanded clone.

size	D	V	J	CDR3	DNA
NA	NA	TRBV7-9	TRBJ1-1	CASSSSGGAKRAEAFF	TGTGCCAGCAGCTCTAGTGGGGGCGCCAAGAGGGCTGAAGCTTTCTTT
NA	NA	TRBV19	TRBJ1-5	CATQDRGSNQPQHF	TGTGCCACCCAAGATCGAGGGAGCAATCAGCCCCAGCATTTT
NA	NA	TRBV7-2	TRBJ2-4	CASSTPRGGVLAKNIQYF	TGTGCCAGCAGCACCCCGAGGGGGGGCGTCCTAGCCAAAAACATTCAGTACTTC
NA	TRBD1	TRBV27	TRBJ1-5	CASSLAQGHNQPQHF	TGTGCCAGCAGCCTAGCACAGGGGCACAATCAGCCCCAGCATTTT
NA	TRBD2	TRBV28	TRBJ2-7	CASSRTSYEQYF	TGTGCCAGCAGCCGGACTAGCTACGAGCAGTACTTC
NA	TRBD1	TRBV4-2	TRBJ1-1	CASSLTGMNTEAFF	TGTGCCAGCAGCCTGACAGGGATGAACACTGAAGCTTTCTTT
NA	NA	TRBV29-1	TRBJ2-1	CSVEGGTSQGYNEQFF	TGCAGCGTTGAAGGAGGAACTTCACAGGGTTACAATGAGCAGTTCTTC
NA	TRBD2	TRBV7-3	TRBJ2-5	CASSLESAGGYQETQYF	TGTGCCAGCAGCTTAGAGTCGGCGGGGGGTTACCAAGAGACCCAGTACTTC
NA	TRBD1	TRBV7-2	TRBJ2-3	CASSLYGQDRDTQYF	TGTGCCAGCAGCTTATATGGACAGGATAGAGATACGCAGTATTTT
NA	TRBD1	TRBV3-1/TRBV3-2	TRBJ1-6	CASSQRTGGGSPLHF	TGTGCCAGCAGCCAACGGACAGGGGGCGGATCACCCCTCCACTTT
NA	TRBD2	TRBV5-4	TRBJ2-7	CASSSQRGSYEQYF	TGTGCCAGCAGCTCCCAGCGGGGATCCTACGAGCAGTACTTC
NA	NA	TRBV6-5	TRBJ1-1	CASSYRAGETEAFF	TGTGCCAGCAGTTACCGGGCAGGGGAGACTGAAGCTTTCTTT
NA	TRBD2	TRBV4-2	TRBJ2-5	CASSQGGSGGLETQYF	TGTGCCAGCAGCCAAGGGGGTAGCGGGGGGTTAGAGACCCAGTACTTC
NA	NA	TRBV27	TRBJ2-4	CASSASLSGTKNIQYF	TGTGCCAGCAGCGCCTCACTATCAGGGACCAAAAACATTCAGTACTTC
NA	NA	TRBV28	TRBJ2-1	CASRPYSGGGDEQFF	TGTGCCAGCAGACCCTACTCCGGGGGAGGTGATGAGCAGTTCTTC
few	TRBD2	TRBV18	TRBJ2-1	CASSPRSTSGGHSSYNEQFF	TGTGCCAGCTCACCACGATCGACTAGCGGGGGGCATAGCTCCTACAATGAGCAGTTCTTC
NA	NA	TRBV3-1/TRBV3-2	TRBJ2-5	CASTSGFVQYF	TGTGCCAGCACCTCCGGGTTCGTCCAGTACTTC
NA	NA	TRBV28	TRBJ2-3	CASSLNYGTDTQYF	TGTGCCAGCAGTTTAAATTACGGGACAGATACGCAGTATTTT
NA	NA	TRBV6-5	TRBJ1-1	CASSYGRRTEAFF	TGTGCCAGCAGTTACGGCCGGAGGACTGAAGCTTTCTTT
NA	TRBD1	TRBV28	TRBJ1-1	CASLGQGALDTEAFF	TGTGCCAGCCTAGGACAGGGGGCATTGGACACTGAAGCTTTCTTT
NA	NA	TRBV20-1	TRBJ1-4	CSASAGARGEKLFF	TGCAGTGCTAGTGCCGGGGCGCGGGGTGAAAAACTGTTTTTT
NA	NA	TRBV5-1	TRBJ2-2	CASSLGQMNTGELFF	TGCGCCAGCAGCTTGGGACAGATGAACACCGGGGAGCTGTTTTTT
once	NA	TRBV28	TRBJ2-1	CASSLAGKQFF	TGTGCCAGCAGTTTAGCGGGAAAGCAGTTCTTC
NA	TRBD2	TRBV4-1	TRBJ2-7	CASSQDETGGNEQYF	TGCGCCAGCAGCCAAGATGAAACGGGGGGGAACGAGCAGTACTTC
NA	TRBD1	TRBV28	TRBJ1-2	CASSSDRGRSDYGYTF	TGTGCCAGCAGTTCCGACAGGGGGCGGTCGGACTATGGCTACACCTTC
NA	NA	TRBV18	TRBJ2-3	CASSPNRADTQYF	TGTGCCAGCTCACCAAACAGGGCAGATACGCAGTATTTT
NA	TRBD1	TRBV6-2/TRBV6-3	TRBJ1-5	CASSHYGQGIVGNQPQHF	TGTGCCAGCAGTCACTACGGACAGGGAATTGTTGGCAATCAGCCCCAGCATTTT
NA	TRBD1	TRBV12-3/TRBV12-4	TRBJ1-2	CASRGDRATF	TGTGCCAGCAGGGGGGACAGGGCTACCTTC
NA	NA	TRBV4-1	TRBJ1-4	CASSQEWGGGYEKLFF	TGCGCCAGCAGCCAAGAATGGGGGGGAGGATACGAAAAACTGTTTTTT
NA	NA	TRBV9	TRBJ1-3	CASRLEHNPYSGNTIYF	TGTGCCAGCCGGCTAGAGCATAATCCTTACTCTGGAAACACCATATATTTT
once	TRBD2	TRBV9	TRBJ2-7	CASSPGLAGEEQYF	TGTGCCAGCAGCCCAGGACTAGCGGGAGAGGAGCAGTACTTC
NA	TRBD1	TRBV19	TRBJ1-1	CASSLGQGQGVSEAFF	TGTGCCAGTAGTTTGGGACAGGGGCAAGGGGTTAGTGAAGCTTTCTTT
NA	TRBD1	TRBV20-1	TRBJ2-4	CSASRDRGAKNIQYF	TGCAGTGCTAGTCGGGACAGGGGAGCCAAAAACATTCAGTACTTC
NA	NA	TRBV28	TRBJ1-1	CASSFPGGTEAFF	TGTGCCAGCAGTTTCCCCGGAGGGACTGAAGCTTTCTTT
NA	TRBD2	TRBV7-9	TRBJ2-1	CASSLLAGGPNEQFF	TGTGCCAGCAGCCTACTAGCGGGAGGCCCCAATGAGCAGTTCTTC
NA	NA	TRBV7-3	TRBJ1-4	CASSPSRGGDNEKLFF	TGTGCCAGCAGCCCCTCCCGGGGGGGGGATAATGAAAAACTGTTTTTT
NA	NA	TRBV28	TRBJ1-5	CASKGRDQPQHF	TGTGCCAGCAAGGGGAGGGATCAGCCCCAGCATTTT
NA	TRBD1	TRBV4-3	TRBJ2-1	CASSQDRGQIYNEQFF	TGCGCCAGCAGCCAAGATAGGGGACAGATCTACAATGAGCAGTTCTTC
once	TRBD2	TRBV11-2	TRBJ2-3	CASSLGGTRYSDTQYF	TGTGCCAGCAGCTTAGGCGGGACTAGATATTCAGATACGCAGTATTTT
NA	TRBD2	TRBV5-1	TRBJ2-2	CASSPGGANTGELFF	TGCGCCAGCAGCCCGGGAGGGGCAAACACCGGGGAGCTGTTTTTT
NA	TRBD1	TRBV28	TRBJ1-1	CASQLGGQSLEAFF	TGTGCCAGCCAGCTAGGGGGCCAAAGTCTCGAAGCTTTCTTT
NA	NA	TRBV28	TRBJ2-2	CASAGRRNTGELFF	TGTGCCAGCGCGGGACGGAGAAACACCGGGGAGCTGTTTTTT
few	NA	TRBV28	TRBJ2-1	CASSLAGHDNEQFF	TGTGCCAGCAGTTTGGCAGGGCACGACAATGAGCAGTTCTTC
NA	TRBD1	TRBV5-8	TRBJ1-5	CASSLGQGQPQHF	TGTGCCAGCAGCTTGGGACAGGGTCAGCCCCAGCATTTT